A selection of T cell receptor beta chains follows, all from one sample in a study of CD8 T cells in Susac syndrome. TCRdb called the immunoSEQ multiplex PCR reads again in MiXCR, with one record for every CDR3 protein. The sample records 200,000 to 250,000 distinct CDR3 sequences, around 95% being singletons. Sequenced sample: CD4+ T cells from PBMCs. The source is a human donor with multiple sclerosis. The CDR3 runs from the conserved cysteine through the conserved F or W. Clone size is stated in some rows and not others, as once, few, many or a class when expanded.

CDR3aa: CASSQDPAQPQYF
abundance: once
v_gene: TRBV3-1

CDR3aa: CSVVVLRREASYNEQFF
abundance: NA
v_gene: TRBV29-1

CDR3aa: CASSQPTDRAGYGYTF
abundance: NA
v_gene: TRBV5-4

CDR3aa: CASSVAGGQDTQYF
abundance: NA
v_gene: TRBV7-9

CDR3aa: CASSYSTANYEQYF
abundance: few
v_gene: TRBV6-5

CDR3aa: CASSFLGTANTEAFF
abundance: NA
v_gene: TRBV5-1

CDR3aa: CASGEGFETQYF
abundance: NA
v_gene: TRBV9

CDR3aa: CASSLSRGPTDTQYF
abundance: once
v_gene: TRBV27

CDR3aa: CSVEDGTGISYEQYF
abundance: NA
v_gene: TRBV29-1

CDR3aa: CASRFGQGGKETQYF
abundance: NA
v_gene: TRBV5-1

CDR3aa: CSALTGVNTQYF
abundance: NA
v_gene: TRBV20-1

CDR3aa: CASSRGQGWEQYF
abundance: once
v_gene: TRBV27

CDR3aa: CSVLVGLNTEAFF
abundance: NA
v_gene: TRBV29-1

CDR3aa: CASSILGNYGYTF
abundance: NA
v_gene: TRBV19

CDR3aa: CASSLDLAGGTDTQYF
abundance: NA
v_gene: TRBV5-4

CDR3aa: CASSPGSNQPQHF
abundance: few
v_gene: TRBV18

CDR3aa: CAWRTANTGELFF
abundance: NA
v_gene: TRBV30

CDR3aa: CAWSVSPNYGYTF
abundance: NA
v_gene: TRBV30

CDR3aa: CSVVAQGRGGYTF
abundance: NA
v_gene: TRBV29-1

CDR3aa: CSAAATGNEQYF
abundance: NA
v_gene: TRBV29-1

CDR3aa: CSATSQSSYNSPLHF
abundance: NA
v_gene: TRBV20-1

CDR3aa: CSVVPAGGHEQYF
abundance: NA
v_gene: TRBV29-1

CDR3aa: CASRDSPQETQYF
abundance: once
v_gene: TRBV5-1

CDR3aa: CASTAGENTEAFF
abundance: NA
v_gene: TRBV25-1

CDR3aa: CASSLRRTGGMNTEAFF
abundance: NA
v_gene: TRBV3-1

CDR3aa: CASSQWRGQGLSEQYF
abundance: NA
v_gene: TRBV3-1

CDR3aa: CASSHVDDGGNGYTF
abundance: NA
v_gene: TRBV23-1

CDR3aa: CATSRDRREGLYEQYF
abundance: NA
v_gene: TRBV15

CDR3aa: CASSLSDGEAFF
abundance: NA
v_gene: TRBV27

CDR3aa: CASSLDPGARQPQHF
abundance: once
v_gene: TRBV7-2

CDR3aa: CASSEVVGTTGNEQFF
abundance: NA
v_gene: TRBV2

CDR3aa: CASSVAGGGSQPQHF
abundance: NA
v_gene: TRBV2

CDR3aa: CAWSRQIQETQYF
abundance: NA
v_gene: TRBV30

CDR3aa: CATRPAGDRLTQPQHF
abundance: NA
v_gene: TRBV28

CDR3aa: CSAREGTAKLFF
abundance: NA
v_gene: TRBV20-1